This T cell receptor (beta chain) was captured by sequencing in a study of blood T cell repertoires in COVID-19. The V and J ends lost 5 bases and 6 bases respectively, with 22 bases between them. The germline V gene encodes CDR1 SGHVS and CDR2 FNYEAQ. The CDR3 sequence is 16 residues long. Method: immunoSEQ multiplex PCR; TCRdb's copy keeps in-frame clones and lacks some. The table lists over 150,000 clones, more than 75% of them singletons. The sample consisted of peripheral blood. The V and J genes are TRBV7-6 and TRBJ1-2, with D hard to call. This clonotype was obtained from a woman in her 70s with COVID-19, enrolled during active disease. The CDR3 is CASSPDERGGPDGYTF. CDR3 DNA: TGTGCCAGCAGCCCTGATGAGAGAGGAGGACCGGATGGCTACACCTTC.